The subject of this entry is one T cell receptor (beta chain). Its antigen remains unknown. CDR3 length: 15 amino acids. V lost 5 bases to trimming and J lost 1 base, with 14 bases between them. Germline CDR1 MNHNS, CDR2 SASEGT. TCRdb's copy holds only in-frame clones and misses some; the assay was immunoSEQ multiplex PCR. The sample includes about 580,000 clones, about 98% seen only once; the top ten take 0.25% to 0.35%. This record comes from a study of shared clonotypes between healthy human individuals. Study details: Donors consisted of a couple of women and three men between 18 and 49.

Study results and limitations: A handful of donors had 5% to 6% of their naive CD4 clonotypes in common. Though the depth was large, rarefaction showed that sorted-subset sequencing was incomplete. Relative to memory subsets, naive subsets generally showed larger estimated richness.

CD45RO-negative CD8 cells positively selected for CCR7 made up the naive population, which excluded terminally differentiated effector memory CD45RA+ cells. Sequenced sample: naive CD8+ T cells sorted from blood. V is TRBV6-1 and J is TRBJ1-1, with D unresolved. The source is a man between 25 and 39 years old in good health. The CDR3 here is CASSSDRGGNTEAFF. The CDR3 region has the DNA TGTGCCAGCAGTTCCGACCGAGGAGGGAACACTGAAGCTTTCTTT.